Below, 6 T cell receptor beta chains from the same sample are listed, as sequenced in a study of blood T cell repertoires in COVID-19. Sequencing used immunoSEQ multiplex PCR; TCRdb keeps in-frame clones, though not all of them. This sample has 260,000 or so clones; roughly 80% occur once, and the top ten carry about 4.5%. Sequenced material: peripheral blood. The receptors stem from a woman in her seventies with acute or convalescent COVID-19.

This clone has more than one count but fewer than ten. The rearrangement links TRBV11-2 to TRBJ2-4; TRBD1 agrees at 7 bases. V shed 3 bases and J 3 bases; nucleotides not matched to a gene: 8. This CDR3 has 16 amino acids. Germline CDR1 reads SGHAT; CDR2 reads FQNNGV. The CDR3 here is CASSLAFRDSKNIQYF. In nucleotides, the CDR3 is TGTGCCAGCAGCTTGGCCTTCAGGGACAGCAAAAACATTCAGTACTTC.

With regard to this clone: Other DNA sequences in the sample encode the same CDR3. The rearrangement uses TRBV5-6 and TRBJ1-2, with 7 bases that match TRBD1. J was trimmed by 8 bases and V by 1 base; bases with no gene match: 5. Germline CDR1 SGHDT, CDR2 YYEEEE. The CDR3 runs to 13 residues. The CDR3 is CASSLSQGYGYTF. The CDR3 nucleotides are TGTGCCAGCAGCTTGTCACAGGGGTACGGCTACACCTTC.

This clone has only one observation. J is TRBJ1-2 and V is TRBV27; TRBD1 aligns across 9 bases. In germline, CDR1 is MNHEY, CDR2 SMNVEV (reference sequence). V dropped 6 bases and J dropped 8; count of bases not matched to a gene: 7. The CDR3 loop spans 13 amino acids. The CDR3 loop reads CASRGDREWGYTF. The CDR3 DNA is TGTGCCAGCAGGGGGGACAGGGAATGGGGCTACACCTTC.

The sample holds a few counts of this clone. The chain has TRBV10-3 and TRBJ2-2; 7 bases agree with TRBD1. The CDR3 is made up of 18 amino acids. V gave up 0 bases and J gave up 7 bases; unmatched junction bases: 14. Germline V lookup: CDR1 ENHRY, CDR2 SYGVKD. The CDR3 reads CAISESRKRGLVGGELFF. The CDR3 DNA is TGTGCCATCAGTGAGTCGAGGAAAAGGGGGCTAGTAGGCGGGGAGCTGTTTTTT.

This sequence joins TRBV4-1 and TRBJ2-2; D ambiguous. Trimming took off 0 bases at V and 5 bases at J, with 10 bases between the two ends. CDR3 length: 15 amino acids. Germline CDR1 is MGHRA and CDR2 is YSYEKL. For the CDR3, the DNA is TGCGCCAGCAGCCAAGATTTATTACGGACCGGGGAGCTGTTTTTT. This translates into CASSQDLLRTGELFF.

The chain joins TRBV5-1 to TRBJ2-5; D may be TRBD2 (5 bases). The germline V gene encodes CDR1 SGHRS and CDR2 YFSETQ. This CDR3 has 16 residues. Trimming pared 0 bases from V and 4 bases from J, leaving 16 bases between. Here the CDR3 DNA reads TGCGCCAGCAGCTTGGCAATTAGGGAAGCGGTAGAGACCCAGTACTTC. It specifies CASSLAIREAVETQYF.